The clone carrying this T cell receptor (beta chain) was counted many times. This record belongs to a study of T-cell memory formation after mild COVID-19. CDR1 and CDR2 from the germline V gene are SGHVS and FNYEAQ. Trimming removed 2 bases from V and 0 bases from J, with 20 bases in between. This CDR3 region has 19 residues. TCRdb called the 5' RACE reads again in MiXCR, with one record for every CDR3 protein. Of fewer than 400,000 distinct CDR3 sequences in the sample, 10% to 15% were seen once. This TCR derives from a man aged 18 to 29 who had mild COVID-19 (a few samples of this study predate the infection). Cell type and time point are not known. The chain has TRBV7-6 and TRBJ2-4; maybe TRBD1 (6 bases). Sequencing input: PBMCs or a T cell subset sorted from them (not recorded which). This chain's CDR3 is CASSLISRGQGSAKNIQYF. The CDR3 region has the DNA TGTGCCAGCAGCTTAATCAGCAGGGGTCAGGGTTCAGCCAAAAACATTCAGTACTTC.